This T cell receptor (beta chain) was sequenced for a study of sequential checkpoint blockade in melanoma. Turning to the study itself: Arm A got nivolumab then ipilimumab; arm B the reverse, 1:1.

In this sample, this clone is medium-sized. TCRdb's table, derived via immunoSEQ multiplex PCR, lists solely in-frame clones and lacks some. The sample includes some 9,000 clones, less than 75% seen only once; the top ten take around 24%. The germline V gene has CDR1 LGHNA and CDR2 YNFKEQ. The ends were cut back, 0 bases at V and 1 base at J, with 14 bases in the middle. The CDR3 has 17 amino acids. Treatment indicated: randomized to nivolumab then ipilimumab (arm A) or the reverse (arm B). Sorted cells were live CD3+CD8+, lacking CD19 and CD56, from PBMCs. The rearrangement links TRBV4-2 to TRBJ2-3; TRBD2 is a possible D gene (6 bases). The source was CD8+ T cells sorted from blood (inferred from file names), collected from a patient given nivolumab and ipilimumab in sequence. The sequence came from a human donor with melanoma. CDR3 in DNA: TGTGCCAGCAGCCAAGAGGGGGACTTGACGGGCACAGATACGCAGTATTTT. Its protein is CASSQEGDLTGTDTQYF.